These 32 T cell receptor beta chains came from one sample sequenced in a study of blood T cells in healthy people across ages. The authors ran a second PCR of roughly 6 to 12 cycles using a sample-barcoded 5' primer and a J-beta primer mix. Each CDR3 protein is one row after TCRdb ran MiXCR on the 5' RACE reads. The table has 900,000 to 950,000 distinct CDR3 sequences, 29% seen once; the top ten hold 10%. These data were likewise used in another study, on T cells of mothers and their children.

Sequenced sample: blood. These TCRs come from a woman aged 40 to 50 in good health.

This chain uses TRBV28 with TRBJ1-1; 11 nucleotides line up with TRBD1. The germline CDR1 and CDR2 sequences are MDHEN and SYDVKM. V dropped 5 bases and J dropped 3; count of bases not matched to a gene: 5. This CDR3 contains 15 residues. The CDR3 DNA sequence: TGTGCCAGCAGTGGGACAGGGGGGGGTTACACTGAAGCTTTCTTT. Protein sequence: CASSGTGGGYTEAFF.

This clonotype was picked up many times. This chain uses TRBV9 with TRBJ2-7, with D maybe TRBD2 (6 bases). Germline assignment: CDR1 SGDLS and CDR2 YYNGEE. V was clipped by 3 bases and J by 6 bases, with 13 bases between them. The CDR3 loop spans 13 amino acids. The CDR3, as DNA: TGTGCCAGCAGCGCCCTTACTAGCTCCGAGCAGTACTTC. As protein: CASSALTSSEQYF.

This chain connects TRBV24-1 to TRBJ1-5; the D gene is possibly TRBD1 (5 bases). CDR1 and CDR2 from the germline V gene are KGHDR and SFDVKD. V was cut by 4 bases and J by 3 bases, with 15 bases left in between. The CDR3 runs to 16 residues. The CDR3 reads CATSDPLGGANQPQHF. The CDR3 coding sequence is TGTGCCACCAGTGACCCGTTAGGAGGGGCCAATCAGCCCCAGCATTTT.

This clonotype was counted a few times. V usage is TRBV7-2 and J usage is TRBJ2-3; D is unresolved. Germline loops: CDR1 SGHTA, CDR2 FQGNSA. V lost 5 bases, J lost 1 base, and 10 bases lay in between. The CDR3 contains 14 residues. The CDR3 reads CASSPRRGTDTQYF. The CDR3 coding sequence is TGTGCCAGCAGCCCCCGTCGGGGCACAGATACGCAGTATTTT.

This clonotype has at least ten counts. This chain uses TRBV20-1 with TRBJ2-3; no firm D call. CDR1 and CDR2 from the germline V gene are DFQATT and SNEGSKA (reference sequence). CDR3 length equals 10 residues. Trimming shortened V by 4 bases and J by 6 bases, and 5 bases separated the two germline ends. The CDR3: CSAKGDTQYF. In DNA form, the CDR3 reads TGCAGTGCTAAAGGTGATACGCAGTATTTT.

This clonotype was seen only a few times. The V and J genes are TRBV7-2 and TRBJ2-1, with D unclear. V was shortened by 3 bases and J by 0 bases, with 6 bases between the two germline ends. Germline CDR1 is SGHTA and CDR2 is FQGNSA. The CDR3 length is 14 residues. CDR3 sequence reads: CASSFNPSYNEQFF. The CDR3 DNA reads as TGTGCCAGCAGCTTTAACCCCTCCTACAATGAGCAGTTCTTC. Full variable domain (remainder filled in from reference TRBV7-2 and TRBJ2-1): GAGVSQSPSNKVTEKGKDVELRCDPISGHTALYWYRQSLGQGLEFLIYFQGNSAPDKSGLPSDRFSAERTGGSVSTLTIQRTQQEDSAVYLCASSFNPSYNEQFFGPGTRLTVL.

J is TRBJ1-6 and V is TRBV27, with a tentative D call TRBD1 (6 bases). V was clipped by 6 bases and J by 0 bases, with 12 bases between them. Germline V lookup: CDR1 MNHEY, CDR2 SMNVEV (reference sequence). This CDR3 has 16 amino acids. CDR3 nucleotides: TGTGCCAGCAGATGGACAGTGAGCTCCTATAATTCACCCCTCCACTTT. Translation gives CASRWTVSSYNSPLHF.

The gene calls are TRBV11-2 and TRBJ2-5; the D gene is possibly TRBD2 (6 bases). The CDR3 spans 16 residues. Germline V lookup: CDR1 SGHAT, CDR2 FQNNGV. The V and J ends lost 1 base and 0 bases respectively, with 12 bases between them. The CDR3 is CASSLGVAEYQETQYF. DNA for the CDR3: TGTGCCAGCAGCTTAGGGGTAGCGGAGTACCAAGAGACCCAGTACTTC.

With respect to this clonotype: Its ends do not fully match the called genes, so a read error is possible. This chain connects TRBV28 to TRBJ1-5, with unresolved D. Germline CDR1 is MDHEN and CDR2 is SYDVKM. The CDR3 totals 11 residues. CDR3 sequence: CVSYTNQPQHF. The CDR3 DNA sequence: TGTGTCAGCTATACCAATCAGCCCCAGCATTTT.

The chain combines TRBV6-2 or TRBV6-3 with TRBJ2-5; the D gene is possibly TRBD2 (6 bases). The last part of the DNA fits TRBJ2-7 better; the J call may be wrong. The germline V gene encodes CDR1 MNHEY and CDR2 SVGEGT. The CDR3 length is 16 residues. The CDR3 DNA reads TGTGCCAGCACCCGAGGCGGGACCCCAGGGACCTACGAGCAGTACTTC. Amino acids: CASTRGGTPGTYEQYF.

The V and J genes are TRBV28 and TRBJ2-1; D could derive from TRBD1 or TRBD2 (6 bases each). CDR3 length: 13 residues. V lost 6 bases and J lost 10, with 16 bases in between. Germline assignment: CDR1 MDHEN and CDR2 SYDVKM. The CDR3 region is CASSPNTGREQFF. In DNA, the CDR3 is TGTGCCAGCAGCCCCAATACAGGGAGGGAGCAGTTCTTC.

V and J are TRBV7-2 and TRBJ1-2; 8 nucleotides agree with TRBD1. The CDR3 is 14 residues long. V lost 4 bases and J lost 6; bases outside the gene matches: 7. The germline V gene encodes CDR1 SGHTA and CDR2 FQGNSA. CDR3: CASSSRTGIDGYTF. The DNA for the CDR3 is TGTGCCAGCAGCTCCCGGACAGGGATAGATGGCTACACCTTC. The variable domain in full, completed from reference TRBV7-2 and TRBJ1-2, reads GAGVSQSPSNKVTEKGKDVELRCDPISGHTALYWYRQSLGQGLEFLIYFQGNSAPDKSGLPSDRFSAERTGGSVSTLTIQRTQQEDSAVYLCASSSRTGIDGYTFGSGTRLTVV.

This clonotype appeared once. Here the CDR3 DNA reads TGTGCCAGCAGCTATGTCCCGGGACTAGCGGATAATGAGCAGTTCTTC. Its protein is CASSYVPGLADNEQFF. The genes are TRBV7-9 and TRBJ2-1; the match to TRBD2 covers 11 bases. Germline V CDR1 and CDR2: SEHNR, FQNEAQ (reference sequence). V lost 4 bases to trimming and J lost 7 bases; unmatched junction nucleotides: 9. The CDR3 extends over 16 amino acids.

The rearrangement uses TRBV2 and TRBJ1-1, with D hard to call. V gave up 5 bases and J gave up 1 base, with 11 bases separating them. Germline CDR1 reads SNHLY; CDR2 reads FYNNEI. The CDR3 totals 14 residues. CDR3 sequence (DNA): TGTGCCAGCAGTCCTAAAGACGGGAACACTGAAGCTTTCTTT. Its translation: CASSPKDGNTEAFF.

At least ten counts were recorded for this clonotype. The chain uses TRBV12-3 or TRBV12-4 and TRBJ2-5; 7 nucleotides match TRBD2. With 7 bases clipped from V and 2 bases from J, the junction kept 4 bases outside the gene matches. The CDR3 is 13 amino acids. CDR3 in DNA: TGTGCCAGCAAGACTAGCCCTCAAGAGACCCAGTACTTC. Amino acids: CASKTSPQETQYF.

In regard to this clonotype: The junction departs from the called germline gene at one end, perhaps through a read error. J is TRBJ1-1 and V is TRBV6-2 or TRBV6-3, with TRBD1 identical over 7 bases. This CDR3 region has 15 residues. Germline V CDR1 and CDR2: MNHEY, SVGEGT. CDR3 in DNA: TGTGTCAGCAGTTATTCGAACAGGGGAGACACTGAAGCTTTCTTT. Residues: CVSSYSNRGDTEAFF.

The genes are TRBV5-1 and TRBJ2-1, with 7 nucleotides matching TRBD2. This CDR3 is built from 19 residues. Per the germline V gene, CDR1 is SGHRS and CDR2 is YFSETQ. The V segment lost 0 bases and the J segment 0 bases; nucleotides outside the gene matches: 12. CDR3 in DNA: TGCGCCAGCAGCTTGGGGGGGACTATGCTCACTAGCTCCTACAATGAGCAGTTCTTC. Translating it yields CASSLGGTMLTSSYNEQFF. The variable domain in full, with the rest retrieved from reference TRBV5-1 and TRBJ2-1, is KAGVTQTPRYLIKTRGQQVTLSCSPISGHRSVSWYQQTPGQGLQFLFEYFSETQRNKGNFPGRFSGRQFSNSRSEMNVSTLELGDSALYLCASSLGGTMLTSSYNEQFFGPGTRLTVL.

The rearrangement links TRBV9 to TRBJ2-1, with D possibly being TRBD2 (5 bases). The CDR3 has 15 amino acids. With 4 bases removed from V and 5 bases from J, the gap between germline ends came to 16 bases. Germline CDR1 and CDR2: SGDLS and YYNGEE. CDR3 coding DNA: TGTGCCAGCAGCAGAGGTGAGGGAATCAACAATGAGCAGTTCTTC. This gives the protein CASSRGEGINNEQFF.

This clonotype showed up many times. The V call is TRBV2, the J call TRBJ2-7; 11 nucleotides match TRBD1. From germline, CDR1 is SNHLY and CDR2 FYNNEI. CDR3 length: 13 amino acids. The V and J ends lost 7 bases and 6 bases, in that order; junction bases with no gene match: 5. In DNA form, the CDR3 reads TGTGCCAGCACAGGACAGGGGGCTTTCGAGCAGTACTTC. Its protein product is CASTGQGAFEQYF.

This clonotype was counted a few times. Its ends do not fully match the called genes, so a read error is possible. The J gene is TRBJ1-2, the V gene TRBV28, with 8 bases fitting TRBD1. Per germline, CDR1 MDHEN and CDR2 SYDVKM. The CDR3 has 15 residues. CDR3 loop: CTSSLGQGRGYGYTF. For the CDR3, the DNA is TGTACCAGTAGTTTAGGACAGGGTCGGGGCTATGGCTACACCTTC.

This clonotype was counted between two and nine times. The V gene is TRBV15, the J gene TRBJ2-7; 10 bases match TRBD1. The DNA matches TRBJ2-5 better at its end, which makes the J call doubtful. The CDR3 is 16 residues long. In germline, CDR1 is LNHNV, CDR2 YYDKDF (reference sequence). This CDR3 reads CATSTPGQGFVETQYF. CDR3 in DNA: TGTGCCACCAGCACCCCGGGACAGGGGTTTGTGGAGACCCAGTACTTC.

This clonotype was found a few times. The chain employs TRBV7-9 and TRBJ1-2; weak D call: TRBD1 (5 bases). V lost 1 base to trimming and J lost 4 bases, with 13 bases between them. In germline, CDR1 is SEHNR, CDR2 FQNEAQ (reference sequence). The CDR3 length is 15 residues. The CDR3 sequence: CASSLEAGRGYGYTF. The CDR3 DNA reads as TGTGCCAGCAGCTTAGAGGCAGGGAGAGGCTATGGCTACACCTTC. The whole variable domain, filled in from reference TRBV7-9 and TRBJ1-2, reads DTGVSQNPRHKITKRGQNVTFRCDPISEHNRLYWYRQTLGQGPEFLTYFQNEAQLEKSRLLSDRFSAERPKGSFSTLEIQRTEQGDSAMYLCASSLEAGRGYGYTFGSGTRLTVV.

This clonotype was seen repeatedly, ten times or more. V usage is TRBV6-5 and J usage is TRBJ2-7, with 7 bases fitting TRBD1. Losses at the gene ends were 5 bases for V and 8 bases for J; bases not matched to a gene: 9. The CDR3 contains 13 residues. Germline V gives CDR1 MNHEY, CDR2 SVGAGI. CDR3 in DNA: TGTGCCAGCAGTGATAGACAGGGAACCAAGCAGTACTTC. Amino acids: CASSDRQGTKQYF.

This clonotype came up many times. V is TRBV28 and J is TRBJ2-1, with 12 bases identical to TRBD2. There are 17 residues in the CDR3. The V gene's germline CDR1 is MDHEN and CDR2 SYDVKM. Trimming removed 3 bases from V and 3 bases from J; junction bases left unmatched: 6. CDR3 coding DNA: TGTGCCAGCAGTTTCGGACTAGCGGGGACCCTCTACAATGAGCAGTTCTTC. As protein: CASSFGLAGTLYNEQFF.

This clonotype came up a few times. This chain connects TRBV5-1 to TRBJ1-1; D is unresolved. V lost 0 bases, J lost 8 bases, and 8 bases lay in between. Germline lookup yields CDR1 SGHRS and CDR2 YFSETQ. The CDR3 is 12 residues long. This CDR3 reads CASSLEGREAFF. DNA for the CDR3: TGCGCCAGCAGCTTGGAGGGTAGGGAAGCTTTCTTT. The full variable domain, rest sourced from reference TRBV5-1 and TRBJ1-1, is KAGVTQTPRYLIKTRGQQVTLSCSPISGHRSVSWYQQTPGQGLQFLFEYFSETQRNKGNFPGRFSGRQFSNSRSEMNVSTLELGDSALYLCASSLEGREAFFGQGTRLTVV.

This sequence joins TRBV7-2 and TRBJ2-5; 9 bases are a match to TRBD2. V was pared by 1 base and J by 9 bases, with 12 bases of the junction left unmatched. CDR1 is SGHTA, CDR2 FQGNSA, per germline. The CDR3 covers 16 residues. The CDR3 protein is CASSLGGASGAGAQYF. In DNA, the CDR3 is TGTGCCAGCAGCTTAGGGGGGGCTAGCGGGGCAGGGGCCCAGTACTTC. Supplemented by reference TRBV7-2 and TRBJ2-5, the full variable domain reads GAGVSQSPSNKVTEKGKDVELRCDPISGHTALYWYRQSLGQGLEFLIYFQGNSAPDKSGLPSDRFSAERTGGSVSTLTIQRTQQEDSAVYLCASSLGGASGAGAQYFGPGTRLLVL.

This chain uses TRBV6-2 or TRBV6-3 with TRBJ2-7; D perhaps matches TRBD1 (6 bases). Germline loops: CDR1 MNHEY, CDR2 SVGEGT. This CDR3 has 14 amino acids. The ends were cut back, 5 bases at V and 2 bases at J, with 13 bases in the middle. The CDR3 sequence: CASSPGHLPYEQYF. CDR3 DNA sequence: TGTGCCAGCAGTCCGGGACACCTCCCCTACGAGCAGTACTTC.

This clonotype was recorded once. The rearrangement joins TRBV28 to TRBJ2-4, with D unresolved. The CDR3 has 11 residues. V was trimmed by 5 bases and J by 13 bases, leaving 12 bases between them. Germline assignment: CDR1 MDHEN and CDR2 SYDVKM. CDR3 in amino acids: CASSRQYGQYF. In nucleotides, the CDR3 is TGTGCCAGCAGTCGGCAGTACGGGCAGTACTTC.

This clonotype was found a few times. The J gene is TRBJ1-2, the V gene TRBV6-6; no firm D call. V was shortened by 4 bases and J by 5 bases, with 5 bases between the two germline ends. From germline, CDR1 is MNHNY and CDR2 SVGAGI (reference sequence). There are 11 residues in the CDR3. The CDR3 here is CASSSQYGYTF. For the CDR3, the DNA is TGTGCCAGCAGTTCCCAGTATGGCTACACCTTC.

This chain connects TRBV10-3 to TRBJ2-7; 10 nucleotides agree with TRBD2. Germline-derived CDR1 and CDR2 are ENHRY and SYGVKD. This CDR3 contains 14 residues. Trimming took 6 bases from V and 4 from J; bases not matched to a gene: 6. The DNA for the CDR3 is TGTGCCATCAGCCTTAGCGGGGGGATGTACGAGCAGTACTTC. It specifies CAISLSGGMYEQYF.

This clonotype was observed a few times. Germline and junction disagree at one end, which may indicate a read error. The chain joins TRBV7-7 to TRBJ2-5; D uncertain. This CDR3 contains 14 residues. Germline assignment: CDR1 SSHAT and CDR2 FNYEAQ (reference sequence). This chain's CDR3 is CASSLITAQETQYF. CDR3 sequence (DNA): TGTGCTAGCAGCTTAATAACAGCTCAAGAGACCCAGTACTTC.

The chain is built from TRBV12-3 or TRBV12-4 and TRBJ1-5, with 7 nucleotides matching TRBD1. Trimming at V came to 6 bases and at J to 6 bases, leaving 11 bases not matched to a gene. The CDR3 is 15 residues long. The DNA for the CDR3 is TGTGCCAGCAGCCCAGGGGGGAGGGCGGGTCAGCCCCAGCATTTT. This gives the protein CASSPGGRAGQPQHF.